This TCR beta chain is from a study of T cell responses to AZD1222 COVID-19 vaccine. Details on this clone: The antigen is unknown.

This table comes from immunoSEQ multiplex PCR, and its TCRdb copy is limited to in-frame clones, with some not included. The repertoire holds 100,000 to 120,000 clones, with around 93% as singletons. Pooled samples include second doses given at about 4 or 12 weeks. Study outcomes and limitations: Donor demographics were predominantly white British with a female majority; clonal diversity may be underestimated. Just a handful of AZD1222 recipients tested seropositive at baseline.

Germline lookup yields CDR1 MNHEY and CDR2 SVGAGI. This CDR3 has 14 residues. V lost 6 bases and J 5 bases, leaving 16 bases between the germline ends. The rearrangement joins TRBV6-5 to TRBJ1-1; possibly TRBD1 for D (5 bases). Sequenced material: peripheral blood, taken 28 days after the second AZD1222 dose. This receptor was taken from an adult who received the AZD1222 COVID-19 vaccine. The CDR3 bases are TGTGCCAGCAGATCAGGGACTTCGGAAACTGAAGCTTTCTTT. As protein: CASRSGTSETEAFF.